This TCR beta chain appears in the sequencing data of a study of blood T cell repertoires in COVID-19. Study context: Spain, Italy and the United States supplied samples that represented acute and convalescent COVID-19. T cells, B-cell-depleted T cells, or PBMCs provided the cDNA or gDNA that served as material.

In the authors' workflow: Reference gene primer amplification yielded estimated nucleated cell counts. Profiling relied on immunoSEQ multiplex PCR, and the TCRdb table lists in-frame clones only, not all of them. V, J and clone size reflect that table, while D and trimming were determined from the DNA. The sample includes 150,000 or so clones, 85% of them seen just once. Trimming left V 1 base short and J 7 bases short, with 8 bases between. Germline V gene sequence: CDR1 SGHNT, CDR2 YENEEA. There are 13 residues in the CDR3. The chain is built from TRBV11-3 and TRBJ2-1, with no clear D. The sequenced sample consisted of peripheral blood. The clonotype was recovered from a human donor with acute or convalescent COVID-19. The donor label of this sample is uncertain. CDR3 in amino acids: CASSLGARNEQFF. CDR3 nucleotide sequence: TGTGCCAGCAGCTTAGGGGCCAGGAATGAGCAGTTCTTC.